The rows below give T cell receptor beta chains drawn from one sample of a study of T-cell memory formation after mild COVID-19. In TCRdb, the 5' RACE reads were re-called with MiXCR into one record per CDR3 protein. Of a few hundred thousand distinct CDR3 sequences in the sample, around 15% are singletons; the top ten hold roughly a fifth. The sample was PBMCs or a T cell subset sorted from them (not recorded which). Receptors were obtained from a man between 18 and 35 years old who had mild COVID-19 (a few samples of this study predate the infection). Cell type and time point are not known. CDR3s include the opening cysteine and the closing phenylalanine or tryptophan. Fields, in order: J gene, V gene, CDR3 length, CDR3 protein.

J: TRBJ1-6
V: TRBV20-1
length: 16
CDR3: CSAREGGRGLFSPLHF

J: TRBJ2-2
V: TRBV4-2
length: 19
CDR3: CASSQEWGTTPRSTGELFF

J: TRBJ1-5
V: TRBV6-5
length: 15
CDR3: CASSYSWDRDQPQHF

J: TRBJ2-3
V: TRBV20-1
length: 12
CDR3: CSASGGTDTQYF

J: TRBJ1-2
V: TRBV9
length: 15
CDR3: CASSVGEVANYGYTF

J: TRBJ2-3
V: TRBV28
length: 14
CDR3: CASSSSTSGGTQYF

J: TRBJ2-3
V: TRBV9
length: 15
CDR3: CASSVEGAPTDTQYF

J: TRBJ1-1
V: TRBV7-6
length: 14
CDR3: CASTQGGANTEAFF

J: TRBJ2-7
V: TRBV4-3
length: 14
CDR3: CASSYGTDFYEQYF

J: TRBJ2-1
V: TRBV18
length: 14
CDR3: CASSPGLGALYQFF

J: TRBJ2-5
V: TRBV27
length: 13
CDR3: CASSLDRDETQYF

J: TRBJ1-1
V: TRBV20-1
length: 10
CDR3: CSAGGGDAFF

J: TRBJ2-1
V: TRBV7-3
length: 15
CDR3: CASSLGAGSYNEQFF

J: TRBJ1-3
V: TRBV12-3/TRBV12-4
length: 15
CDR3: CASSRKGSSGNTIYF

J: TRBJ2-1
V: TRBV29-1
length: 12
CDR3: CSGGLANNEQFF

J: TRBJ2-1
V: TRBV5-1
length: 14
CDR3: CASSLAVQYNEQFF

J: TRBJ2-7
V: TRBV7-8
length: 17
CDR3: CASSLGQGVFSTYEQYF

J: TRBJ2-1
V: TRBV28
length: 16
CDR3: CASSPLLRGGLNEQFF

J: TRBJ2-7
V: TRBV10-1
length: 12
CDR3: CASSQGINEQYF

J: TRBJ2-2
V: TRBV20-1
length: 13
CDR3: CSARGGNTGELFF

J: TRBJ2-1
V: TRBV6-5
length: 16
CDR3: CASSHPGGRSYNEQFF

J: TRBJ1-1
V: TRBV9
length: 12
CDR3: CASSVLRGTAFF

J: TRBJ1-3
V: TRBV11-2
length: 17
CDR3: CASSLDPKGPYGNTIYF

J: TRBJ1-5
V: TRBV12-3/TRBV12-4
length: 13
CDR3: CASGFGGNQPQHF

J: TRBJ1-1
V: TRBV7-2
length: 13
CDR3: CASSLGGRQDIRF

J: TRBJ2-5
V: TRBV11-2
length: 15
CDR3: CASSSGTSGVGTQYF

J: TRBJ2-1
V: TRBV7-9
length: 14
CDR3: CAKPPGPREDEQFF

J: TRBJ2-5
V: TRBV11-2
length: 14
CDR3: CASSLVVTNYPQYF

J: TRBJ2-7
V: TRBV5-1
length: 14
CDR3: CASSLRAGPYEQYF

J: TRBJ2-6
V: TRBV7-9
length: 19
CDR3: CASSLGSVTPRAGANVLTF

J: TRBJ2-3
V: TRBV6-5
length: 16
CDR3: CDSSTKQGVRKDTQYF

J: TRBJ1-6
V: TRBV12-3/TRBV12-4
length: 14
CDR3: CASSFTGPGGSLHF

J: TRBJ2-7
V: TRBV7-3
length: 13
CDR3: CASSLGGMGEQYF

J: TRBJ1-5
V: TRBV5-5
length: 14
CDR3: CASSLYGSSQPQHF

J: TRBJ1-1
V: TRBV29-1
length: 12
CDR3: CSVQGTGSEAFF

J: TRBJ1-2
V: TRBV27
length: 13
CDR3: CASSFAGARGYTF

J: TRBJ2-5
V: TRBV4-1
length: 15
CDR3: CASSQETSGQETQYF

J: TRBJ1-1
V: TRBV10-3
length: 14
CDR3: CAIRGRGVDTEAFF

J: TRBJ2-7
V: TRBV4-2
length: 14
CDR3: CASSPLRPNYEQYF

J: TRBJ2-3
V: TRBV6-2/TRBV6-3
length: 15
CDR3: CASRLARVETDTQYF

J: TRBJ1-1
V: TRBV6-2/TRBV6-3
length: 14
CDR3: CASSYGGARTEAFF

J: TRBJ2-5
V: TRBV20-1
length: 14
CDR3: CSAAAWGEQETQYF

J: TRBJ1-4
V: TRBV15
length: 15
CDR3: CATSRDGRGGEKLFF

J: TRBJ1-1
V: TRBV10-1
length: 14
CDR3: CASSESMAEAEAFF

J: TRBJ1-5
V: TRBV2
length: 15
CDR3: CASSAQIGSNQPQHF

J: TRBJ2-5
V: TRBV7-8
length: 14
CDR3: CASSYQSERETQYF

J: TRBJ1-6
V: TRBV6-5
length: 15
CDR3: CASSPMTGNNSPLHF

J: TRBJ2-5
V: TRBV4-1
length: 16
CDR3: CASSQPKDRLGETQYF

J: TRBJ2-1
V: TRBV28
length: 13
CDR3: CASSPRLGNEQFF

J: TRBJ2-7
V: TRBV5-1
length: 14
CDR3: CASSLNKAIGEQYF

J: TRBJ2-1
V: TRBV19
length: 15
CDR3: CASSVQSRSDNEQFF

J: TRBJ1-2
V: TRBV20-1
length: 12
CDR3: CSATGGLYGYTF

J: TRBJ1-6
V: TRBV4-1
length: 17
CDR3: CASSLSPQGAYNSPLHF